This T cell receptor beta chain was recovered during a study of CD8 T cells in ankylosing spondylitis (dated by TCRdb to 2017 to 2019). In the study overall: The study set out to find disease-linked TCR variants by profiling T cell receptor beta repertoires in ankylosing spondylitis patients and healthy donors. The whole study cohort included under 140 healthy donors and under 30 ankylosing spondylitis patients. Peripheral blood was sampled, and synovial fluid was also collected from ankylosing spondylitis patients. What the work shows at the level of the full study, not this receptor alone: A CD8+ phenotype was shown by the disease-linked clones, which were found at relatively low frequencies in peripheral blood. A TCR beta motif of roughly 8 highly homologous amino acid variants appeared characteristic of blood from ankylosing spondylitis patients. Some motif variants were previously reported in synovial fluid and blood of reactive arthritis patients, suggesting common disease-initiation mechanisms. The disease-linked clones were reported as significantly enriched in matched synovial fluid samples from ankylosing spondylitis patients.

Via the germline V gene (reference sequence), CDR1 is LNHDA and CDR2 SQIVND. There are 14 amino acids in the CDR3, from cysteine to phenylalanine inclusive. The only DNA kept is the CDR3, 42 bases in frame from the first base. Trimming costs V 7 bases and J 5 bases, and their ends lie 17 bases apart. Sequencer: Illumina HiSeq 2500. TCR beta libraries were prepared by quantitative 5'-RACE with molecular barcodes. Under the source paper's analysis protocol: A new computational method, built on a probabilistic model of VDJ rearrangement, was used to identify disease-linked TCR variants. TCRdb redid the processing of the public reads, applying fastp at Q25 and MiXCR, and retained in-frame beta chains. CDR3 protein duplicates are merged, each entry listing the most common genes and DNA. These V and J calls rely on TCRdb rather than the paper's analysis. The sample includes under 400,000 distinct CDR3 sequences, with around a tenth observed a single time. The leading ten clones occupy 8% to 9.5% of the sample.

On this clonotype itself: It has no known antigen specificity. Base qualities are not recorded, but no much larger clone differs from it by a single base.

This receptor was identified in a female donor with ankylosing spondylitis or in good health (not recorded which). Sequencing input: blood, either unsorted or a sorted T cell fraction (not recorded which). This receptor chain uses TRBV19 and TRBJ1-1; TRBD1 is perhaps the D gene, given 6 matching bases. The CDR3 region: CASKRTVVRTEAFF. The nucleotides read TGTGCCAGTAAAAGGACAGTGGTTAGAACTGAAGCTTTCTTT. Joined to the reference TRBV19 and TRBJ1-1 proteins, this CDR3 gives the full variable domain: DGGITQSPKYLFRKEGQNVTLSCEQNLNHDAMYWYRQDPGQGLRLIYYSQIVNDFQKGDIAEGYSVSREKKESFPLTVTSAQKNPTAFYLCASKRTVVRTEAFFGQGTRLTVV.